This T cell receptor beta chain appears in the sequencing data of a study of shared T cell receptors in the human thymus. Produced via immunoSEQ multiplex PCR; TCRdb's table is partial and in-frame only. The table records about 380,000 clones, just under 95% of them present only once. V lost 3 bases and J lost 1; bases outside the gene matches: 11. This CDR3 is built from 18 residues. CDR1 is SGHDN and CDR2 is FVKESK in the germline V gene. This clone was recorded once. The chain recombines TRBV14 with TRBJ1-1, with 10 positions matching TRBD1. The sample comprised thymocytes. The clonotype was recovered from a human donor. This CDR3 is CASSHFLDRGLGNTEAFF. CDR3 coding DNA: TGTGCCAGCAGCCACTTCCTGGACAGGGGGTTGGGGAACACTGAAGCTTTCTTT.